The 29 T cell receptor beta chains reported below all come from one sample, sequenced in a study of read filtering for tumor transcriptome and immune sequencing. Molecular barcoded adaptors covering alpha/delta and beta/gamma chains were used on 400 ng RNA. Using its own MiXCR run on the reads, TCRdb lists one record per CDR3 protein. This sample has about 23,000 distinct CDR3 sequences, with about an eighth found just once. Material for sequencing was a population of CD138-negative cells sorted from bone marrow. All receptors derive from a donor aged 40 or over with multiple myeloma.

This clonotype was recorded many times. DNA for the CDR3: TGTGCCACCAGTGAGTCCGGACTGGGGAAGGACGAGCAGTACTTC. Amino acids: CATSESGLGKDEQYF. V gene TRBV24-1 combines with J gene TRBJ2-7; tentative D call: TRBD2 (5 bases). CDR1 is KGHDR and CDR2 is SFDVKD in the germline V gene. This CDR3 region has 15 residues. V was clipped by 4 bases and J by 5 bases, with 17 bases between them.

The J gene is TRBJ2-1, the V gene TRBV11-2; D not resolved. V lost 1 base to trimming and J lost 7 bases, with 8 bases between them. In germline, CDR1 is SGHAT, CDR2 FQNNGV. The CDR3 spans 13 residues. The CDR3 sequence is CASSLVVGNEQFF. Written as DNA, the CDR3 is TGTGCCAGCAGCTTAGTGGTTGGAAATGAGCAGTTCTTC.

This clonotype was seen once. With a much larger clone just one base away, this may be a read error. V gene TRBV7-2 combines with J gene TRBJ2-7; D may be TRBD2 (5 bases). Trimming left V 4 bases short and J 0 bases short, with 13 bases between. CDR1 and CDR2 (germline): SGHTA, FQGNSA. This CDR3 is 15 amino acids long. As DNA, the CDR3 is TGTGCCAGCAGCTATAGCGAGGCGAACTCCTACGAGCAGTACTTC. It translates to CASSYSEANSYEQYF.

This clonotype was counted between two and nine times. The rearrangement links TRBV23-1 to TRBJ2-1; D might be TRBD2 (6 bases). TRBV23-1 belongs to the ORF category, with a function that is uncertain. The length of the CDR3 is 15 residues. Between the trimmed V and J ends, which lost 3 bases and 8 bases, there was a span of 17 bases. Here the CDR3 reads CASSHDTGVGDEQFF. The CDR3, as DNA: TGCGCCAGCAGTCACGATACGGGAGTAGGCGATGAGCAGTTCTTC.

This clonotype was observed at least ten times. This chain connects TRBV3-1 to TRBJ1-4, with D possibly being TRBD1 (5 bases). The CDR3 covers 13 residues. Per the germline V gene, CDR1 is LGHDT and CDR2 is YNNKEL (reference sequence). The V and J ends lost 4 bases and 8 bases respectively, with 11 bases between them. The CDR3 DNA reads as TGTGCCAGCAGCCCGCGACAGCAAGAAAAACTGTTTTTT. The encoded protein is CASSPRQQEKLFF.

This clonotype was seen many times. The chain uses TRBV7-9 and TRBJ2-5, with 9 bases lining up with TRBD1. Germline V gene data show CDR1 as SEHNR and CDR2 as FQNEAQ (reference sequence). Trimming cost V 5 bases and J 5 bases; bases outside gene matches: 9. This CDR3 is built from 15 residues. CDR3 in DNA: TGTGCCAGCAGCACCCGACAGGGGGTAATCGAGACCCAGTACTTC. Protein sequence: CASSTRQGVIETQYF.

This clonotype came up many times. The rearrangement uses TRBV6-5 and TRBJ1-3; D is undetermined. Germline assignment: CDR1 MNHEY and CDR2 SVGAGI. Trimming took off 2 bases at V and 8 bases at J, with 4 bases between the two ends. The CDR3 is 11 amino acids. This CDR3 reads CASSYGYTIYF. As DNA, the CDR3 is TGTGCCAGCAGTTACGGGTACACCATATATTTT.

This clonotype occurred many times. Possible read error: a much larger clone is one base away. The V call is TRBV7-9, the J call TRBJ2-1, with D unresolved. The CDR3 length is 11 residues. The V gene's germline CDR1 is SEHNR and CDR2 FQNEAQ (reference sequence). CDR3 bases: TGTGCCAGCAGCCCCAACAATGGGCAGTTCTTC. It specifies CASSPNNGQFF.

This clonotype was seen repeatedly, ten times or more. A far larger clone is one base from this, pointing to a likely read error. The chain employs TRBV5-4 and TRBJ1-4, with a possible D match to TRBD1 (5 bases). CDR1 SGHNT and CDR2 YYREEE come from the germline V gene (reference sequence). The CDR3 totals 15 residues. In nucleotides, the CDR3 is TGTGCCAGCAGCCCCGGACATACTGTCACAGATACGCGGTATTTT. Amino acid sequence: CASSPGHTVTDTRYF.

There are a few counts of this clonotype. The junction departs from the called germline gene at one end, perhaps through a read error. V gene TRBV7-2 combines with J gene TRBJ2-3; 11 positions agree with TRBD2. CDR3 length equals 15 residues. Germline V gives CDR1 SGHTA, CDR2 FQGNSA. CDR3 region: CASSPTSGSLDTLYF. The CDR3, as DNA: TGTGCCAGCAGCCCTACTAGCGGGAGTTTAGATACGCTGTATTTT.

This clonotype has more than one count but fewer than ten. Relative to the germline gene, one junction end is altered; a read error may explain this. CDR3 loop: CAGSRGARANEKLFF. CDR3 nucleotide sequence: TGTGCCGGCAGCCGGGGGGCAAGGGCGAATGAAAAACTGTTTTTT. This chain uses TRBV3-1 with TRBJ1-4, with a possible D match to TRBD1 (6 bases). CDR3 length: 15 amino acids. Germline CDR1 and CDR2: LGHDT and YNNKEL (reference sequence).

This clonotype was detected a few times. This sequence joins TRBV13 and TRBJ2-5, with 8 bases fitting TRBD2. Germline assignment: CDR1 PRHDT and CDR2 FYEKMQ (reference sequence). The CDR3 spans 15 residues. V dropped 5 bases and J dropped 5; count of bases not matched to a gene: 10. This CDR3 reads CASSTPGLGPETQYF. The CDR3 nucleotides are TGTGCCAGCAGCACGCCGGGACTAGGGCCGGAGACCCAGTACTTC.

For this clonotype: A read error may account for a junction end that differs from germline. The genes are TRBV6-5 and TRBJ2-3; 9 positions match TRBD2. The length of the CDR3 is 16 residues. CDR1 is MNHEY, CDR2 SVGAGI, per germline. CDR3 coding DNA: TGTGCCAGCGGTTACATTAGCGGGAGCGGGACAGATACGCAGTATTTT. Translation: CASGYISGSGTDTQYF.

This clonotype was detected ten times or more. V and J are TRBV28 and TRBJ2-1; TRBD2 agrees at 7 bases. In germline, CDR1 is MDHEN, CDR2 SYDVKM. The CDR3 is 19 residues long. V lost 3 bases, J lost 0 bases, and 14 bases stayed unmatched. The CDR3 protein is CASSFIMTGGIYSYNEQFF. For the CDR3, the DNA is TGTGCCAGCAGTTTTATCATGACGGGAGGTATTTACTCCTACAATGAGCAGTTCTTC.

This clonotype was recorded many times. This rearrangement joins TRBV19 to TRBJ2-1; tentative D call: TRBD2 (5 bases). Between the trimmed V and J ends, which lost 9 bases and 6 bases, there was a span of 12 bases. Germline lookup yields CDR1 LNHDA and CDR2 SQIVND (reference sequence). The CDR3 runs to 12 residues. The CDR3 DNA follows: TGTGCCAGCATTGGGGAGATCAATGAGCAGTTCTTC. Its protein product is CASIGEINEQFF.

This clonotype appeared a few times. The genes are TRBV7-9 and TRBJ2-7, with 9 bases fitting TRBD2. J lost 6 bases, V lost 1 base, and 1 base had no gene match. Germline V gene sequence: CDR1 SEHNR, CDR2 FQNEAQ (reference sequence). This CDR3 contains 13 residues. The chain's CDR3 is CASSLETSGEQYF. DNA for the CDR3: TGTGCCAGCAGCTTAGAGACTAGCGGCGAGCAGTACTTC.

This CDR3 reads CGARTGVYEQYF. The CDR3 DNA sequence: TGCGGCGCCCGGACAGGGGTCTACGAGCAGTACTTC. The chain combines TRBV29-1 with TRBJ2-7, with TRBD1 identical over 9 bases. Germline V gives CDR1 SQVTM, CDR2 ANQGSEA. This CDR3 comprises 12 residues.

This clonotype has at least ten counts. V is TRBV5-6 and J is TRBJ1-1, with D perhaps TRBD1 (5 bases). Germline V gives CDR1 SGHDT, CDR2 YYEEEE. Trimming took off 2 bases at V and 2 bases at J, with 10 bases between the two ends. The CDR3 is 14 amino acids. CDR3 amino acids: CASSFFDSNTEAFF. CDR3 DNA sequence: TGTGCCAGCAGCTTTTTTGACAGCAACACTGAAGCTTTCTTT. Combining the CDR3 with reference TRBV5-6 and TRBJ1-1 gives the whole variable domain DAGVTQSPTHLIKTRGQQVTLRCSPKSGHDTVSWYQQALGQGPQFIFQYYEEEERQRGNFPDRFSGHQFPNYSSELNVNALLLGDSALYLCASSFFDSNTEAFFGQGTRLTVV.

The table lists this clonotype with many counts. This chain joins TRBV5-5 and TRBJ2-3, with a weak D call TRBD2 (6 bases). Germline V CDR1 and CDR2: SGHKS, YYEKEE (reference sequence). The CDR3 length is 16 residues. V gave up 0 bases and J gave up 0 bases, with 11 bases separating them. CDR3: CASSLAGDPSTDTQYF. CDR3 sequence (DNA): TGTGCCAGCAGCTTGGCGGGGGACCCCAGCACAGATACGCAGTATTTT.

This clonotype was observed many times. CDR3 in DNA: TGCGCCAGCAGCTTAGCAGCGGGAGAGCTCAATGAGCAGTTCTTC. Translation gives CASSLAAGELNEQFF. The V and J genes are TRBV5-1 and TRBJ2-1, with 8 bases identical to TRBD2. CDR1 SGHRS and CDR2 YFSETQ come from the germline V gene. This CDR3 comprises 15 residues. The J segment lost 6 bases and the V segment lost 2 bases, leaving 7 bases of the junction unmatched.

This clonotype was detected a few times. This may be a read error, as it is one base from a much larger clone. V is TRBV7-3 and J is TRBJ2-1, with D tentatively TRBD2 (6 bases). This CDR3 contains 14 residues. CDR1 SGHTA and CDR2 FQGTGA come from the germline V gene. With 5 bases removed from V and 9 bases from J, the gap between germline ends came to 17 bases. CDR3 sequence (DNA): TGTGCCAGCAGCCCCGGACTACCTGAGAGTGAGCAGTTCTTC. Translation gives CASSPGLPESEQFF.

This clonotype was detected ten times or more. The chain uses TRBV20-1 and TRBJ2-1; 8 nucleotides line up with TRBD1. Germline CDR1 is DFQATT and CDR2 is SNEGSKA (reference sequence). Trimming took 0 bases from V and 6 from J; bases not matched to a gene: 7. This CDR3 contains 15 residues. The CDR3 nucleotides are TGCAGTGCTAGAGATCCAGGGGGCGCGGTCAATGAGCAGTTCTTC. Amino acid sequence: CSARDPGGAVNEQFF.

The chain has TRBV7-2 and TRBJ2-1, with 10 bases lining up with TRBD2. V trimming: 2 bases; J trimming: 8 bases; junction bases outside the gene matches: 9. Germline CDR1 and CDR2: SGHTA and FQGNSA. The CDR3 length is 16 residues. In nucleotides, the CDR3 is TGTGCCAGCAGCTTATTGCTAGCGGGAGCGAGACATGAGCAGTTCTTC. It is translated as CASSLLLAGARHEQFF. Variable domain in full (rest from reference TRBV7-2 and TRBJ2-1): GAGVSQSPSNKVTEKGKDVELRCDPISGHTALYWYRQSLGQGLEFLIYFQGNSAPDKSGLPSDRFSAERTGGSVSTLTIQRTQQEDSAVYLCASSLLLAGARHEQFFGPGTRLTVL.

This clonotype is termed medium-sized (0.01 to 0.1%). This chain uses TRBV3-1 with TRBJ1-1; tentative D call: TRBD1 (5 bases). V was pared by 2 bases and J by 0 bases, with 7 bases between. The CDR3 is made up of 14 amino acids. Germline V gene data show CDR1 as LGHDT and CDR2 as YNNKEL (reference sequence). CDR3 coding DNA: TGTGCCAGCAGCCAAAGGACAATGAACACTGAAGCTTTCTTT. This translates into CASSQRTMNTEAFF.

This clonotype was found many times. The V call is TRBV6-1, the J call TRBJ1-5; the match to TRBD1 covers 10 bases. V lost 5 bases, J lost 11 bases, and 6 bases stayed unmatched. The CDR3 loop spans 13 amino acids. Germline CDR1 is MNHNS and CDR2 is SASEGT. In nucleotides, the CDR3 is TGTGCCAGCAGTCCACCCGGGACAGGGGCCCAGCATTTT. Its translation: CASSPPGTGAQHF.

This clonotype was detected many times. This chain joins TRBV6-6 and TRBJ2-2; D uncertain. Germline V gives CDR1 MNHNY, CDR2 SVGAGI (reference sequence). CDR3 size: 13 residues. Trimming cost V 0 bases and J 8 bases, with 7 bases left between them. This chain's CDR3 is CASSYSKAGELFF. Here the CDR3 DNA reads TGTGCCAGCAGTTACTCGAAGGCAGGGGAGCTGTTTTTT.

This clonotype was observed at least ten times. This sequence joins TRBV29-1 and TRBJ1-4; 7 bases fit TRBD1. The germline gives CDR1 SQVTM, CDR2 ANQGSEA. Trimming cost V 2 bases and J 6 bases; bases outside gene matches: 3. The CDR3 is made up of 13 amino acids. The CDR3, as DNA: TGCAGCGTTGAACAGGGGGTTGATGAAAAACTGTTTTTT. This gives the protein CSVEQGVDEKLFF.

This clonotype was seen at least ten times. The chain employs TRBV6-5 and TRBJ2-3; D call uncertain. V was cut by 0 bases and J by 4 bases, with 8 bases left in between. The CDR3 loop spans 14 amino acids. Looked up from germline, CDR1 is MNHEY and CDR2 is SVGAGI. CDR3 nucleotides: TGTGCCAGCAGTTACTCCTGGATGGCAGATACGCAGTATTTT. Its protein is CASSYSWMADTQYF.

This clonotype was counted many times. The rearrangement joins TRBV20-1 to TRBJ2-3; tentatively, D is TRBD2 (6 bases). Germline V gene sequence: CDR1 DFQATT, CDR2 SNEGSKA (reference sequence). CDR3 length equals 17 residues. Trimming left V 0 bases short and J 0 bases short, with 16 bases between. In nucleotides, the CDR3 is TGCAGTGCTAGAGATCAGAATAGCGGCCCTAGCACAGATACGCAGTATTTT. Protein: CSARDQNSGPSTDTQYF.